A selection of T cell receptor beta chains follows, all from one sample in a study of blood T cell repertoires in COVID-19. Sequenced by immunoSEQ multiplex PCR; TCRdb stores in-frame clones only, minus some. The sample includes more than 85,000 clones, 87% of them seen just once. The specimen sequenced was peripheral blood. The receptors here all came from a man in his 70s with acute or convalescent COVID-19. The CDR3 runs from the conserved cysteine through the conserved F or W. The D gene is left open where the match is weak. Rows give clone size only sometimes, using once, few, many, or a class for an expanded clone.

j_gene,d_gene,v_gene,abundance,CDR3nt,CDR3aa
TRBJ1-4,-,TRBV28,-,TGTGCCAGCAGTTCGGGATTGGGCGAAAAACTGTTTTTT,CASSSGLGEKLFF
TRBJ1-2,TRBD1,TRBV6-1,-,TGTGCCAGCAGTGAGGGCGGGACAGGGGATAACTATGGCTACACCTTC,CASSEGGTGDNYGYTF
TRBJ1-2,-,TRBV5-1,-,TGCGCCAGCAGCTTGGCCATGAACAGATATGGCTACACCTTC,CASSLAMNRYGYTF
TRBJ2-5,-,TRBV7-9,once,TGTGCCAGCAGCTCCATCCGCGGCTGGGAGACCCAGTACTTC,CASSSIRGWETQYF
TRBJ1-3,TRBD1,TRBV6-5,-,TGTGCCAGCAGGCACGACAGGGCCCGTGGGGACACCATATATTTT,CASRHDRARGDTIYF
TRBJ2-3,-,TRBV9,-,TGTGCCAGCAGCGCCGACCGACAGACAGATACGCAGTATTTT,CASSADRQTDTQYF
TRBJ2-1,TRBD2,TRBV10-3,-,TGTGCCATCAGTGAGTGGAAGTCTAGCGGGGGGCTCGGGATGGTCAATGAGCAGTTCTTC,CAISEWKSSGGLGMVNEQFF
TRBJ2-5,-,TRBV24-1,-,TGTGCCACCAGTGATTCCTTACGGGAGACCCAGTACTTC,CATSDSLRETQYF
TRBJ2-7,-,TRBV30,-,TGTGCCTGGAGTGTACGGGGGATCGTTGGATACGAGCAGTACTTC,CAWSVRGIVGYEQYF
TRBJ1-1,-,TRBV28,-,TGTGCCAGCAGTCCATCGGGGAGCACTGAAGCTTTCTTT,CASSPSGSTEAFF
TRBJ2-7,-,TRBV6-5,-,TGTGCCACCTATACCCGGAGAGGGAAATCCTACGAGCAGTACTTC,CATYTRRGKSYEQYF
TRBJ2-2,-,TRBV2,-,TGTGCCAGCGTGGAACAGGAGAACACCGGGGAGCTGTTTTTT,CASVEQENTGELFF
TRBJ1-2,TRBD1,TRBV19,-,TGTGCCAGTACCTGGACAGGGAAGACAAACTATGGCTACACCTTC,CASTWTGKTNYGYTF
TRBJ1-6,TRBD1,TRBV28,-,TGTGCCAGCAGTTTACTACGGACAGGGCAAGTTAATTCACCCCTCCACTTT,CASSLLRTGQVNSPLHF
TRBJ2-2,-,TRBV3-1/TRBV3-2,-,TGTGCCAGCAGTCCTGGGAGCGGGGAGCTGTTTTTT,CASSPGSGELFF
TRBJ1-5,TRBD1,TRBV4-2,-,TGTGCCAGCAGCCAAGCGTTGGGACAGCCAAATCAGCCCCAGCATTTT,CASSQALGQPNQPQHF
TRBJ2-7,TRBD1,TRBV6-5,-,TGTGCCAGCAGAAAACAGGGGTTCGACGAGCAGTACTTC,CASRKQGFDEQYF
TRBJ2-2,-,TRBV2,-,TGTGCCAGCAGAGGACAGTTTAACGCCGGGGAGCTGTTTTTT,CASRGQFNAGELFF
TRBJ1-3,-,TRBV5-1,few,TGCGCCAGCAGCTTGATGCCGGGAGATGTAAACACCATATATTTT,CASSLMPGDVNTIYF
TRBJ2-3,-,TRBV27,-,TGTGCCAGCAGCCCCCCCGGGACAACTAGCACAGATACGCAGTATTTT,CASSPPGTTSTDTQYF
TRBJ2-5,TRBD1,TRBV19,-,TGTGCCAGTGCTGGACAGGGGGCTTACGAGACCCAGTACTTC,CASAGQGAYETQYF
TRBJ1-4,-,TRBV7-9,once,TGTGCCAGCAAGTCGGGGGACGCAACTAATGAAAAACTGTTTTTT,CASKSGDATNEKLFF
TRBJ2-7,TRBD1,TRBV5-8,-,TGTGCCAGCAGCCCCTGGGACAGGGGAGGGCACGAGCAGTACTTC,CASSPWDRGGHEQYF
TRBJ1-4,-,TRBV19,-,TGTGCCAGTAGTATCAGGGGTGAAAAACTGTTTTTT,CASSIRGEKLFF
TRBJ2-5,TRBD2,TRBV5-6,-,TGTGCCAGCAGCTTATATAGTAGCGGGGGGCAAGAGACCCAGTACTTC,CASSLYSSGGQETQYF
TRBJ2-3,-,TRBV5-1,-,TGCGCCAGCAGCTCCCTCGGTTTGGGGGCCGGCGGTGATACGCAGTATTTT,CASSSLGLGAGGDTQYF
TRBJ1-1,-,TRBV14,-,TGTGCCAGCAGCGAGCTGGGGGGGAACACTGAAGCTTTCTTT,CASSELGGNTEAFF
TRBJ1-4,-,TRBV28,-,TGTGCCAGCAGCCCTATGGCCCCCGGGTATAATGAAAAACTGTTTTTT,CASSPMAPGYNEKLFF
TRBJ2-7,-,TRBV13,-,TGTGCCAGCAGCTCTTGGGGCGCAGCCTACGAGCAGTACTTC,CASSSWGAAYEQYF
TRBJ1-3,-,TRBV7-6,once,TGTGCCAGCAGCTTAGACACCGACTCTGGAAACACCATATATTTT,CASSLDTDSGNTIYF
TRBJ2-3,-,TRBV4-2,once,TGTGCCAGCAGCCAAGATTTTGTAGTAGATACGCAGTATTTT,CASSQDFVVDTQYF
TRBJ2-2,TRBD2,TRBV19,-,TGTGCCAGTAGTATCTCTGGGACTAGCGTGACCGGGGAGCTGTTTTTT,CASSISGTSVTGELFF
TRBJ2-1,-,TRBV18,-,TGTGCCAGCTCACCACCGGGAAAACCCATTGAGGGCAATGAGCAGTTCTTC,CASSPPGKPIEGNEQFF
TRBJ1-2,-,TRBV27,-,TGTGCCAGCAGCCCCACTGTACCGATTGGTTCTTCAAACTATGGCTACACCTTC,CASSPTVPIGSSNYGYTF
TRBJ1-1,-,TRBV9,-,TGTGCCAGCAGCGTAGACCCTAGGGGTTTGGGTGAAGCTTTCTTT,CASSVDPRGLGEAFF
TRBJ1-1,-,TRBV5-1,-,TGCGCCAGCAGCTTTGCCAGGGACACTGAAGCTTTCTTT,CASSFARDTEAFF
TRBJ1-1,-,TRBV10-1,-,TGCGCCAGCAGGGCCAGCACGGGCACTGAAGCTTTCTTT,CASRASTGTEAFF
TRBJ2-3,TRBD2,TRBV15,-,TGTGCCACCAGCAGAGATCTCGGACTAGCGGTTCCGGATACGCAGTATTTT,CATSRDLGLAVPDTQYF
TRBJ1-6,-,TRBV3-1/TRBV3-2,-,TGTGCCAGCAGCCAGAGGACAGTAGTGAGCTCCTATAATTCACCCCTCCACTTT,CASSQRTVVSSYNSPLHF
TRBJ1-1,-,TRBV3-1/TRBV3-2,once,TGTGCCAGCAGCCAACTATTCGACAGTTCTTTTAACACTGAAGCTTTCTTT,CASSQLFDSSFNTEAFF
TRBJ1-4,TRBD1,TRBV23-1,-,TGCGCCAGCAGTCAATCGCCCCGACAGGGGTTTGAAAAACTGTTTTTT,CASSQSPRQGFEKLFF
TRBJ2-1,TRBD1,TRBV7-3,-,TGTGCCAGCAGCTTAAGACAGGGGGCCTACAATGAGCAGTTCTTC,CASSLRQGAYNEQFF
TRBJ1-6,TRBD1,TRBV5-1,few,TGCGCCAGCAGCGTAGGGACAGGGACTTATAATTCACCCCTCCACTTT,CASSVGTGTYNSPLHF
TRBJ2-3,-,TRBV4-2,-,TGTGCCAGCAGCTTTAATTTACAAGATACGCAGTATTTT,CASSFNLQDTQYF
TRBJ1-2,TRBD1,TRBV5-6,-,TGTGCCAGCAGCTTGGGGGACAGCGCTAACTATGGCTACACCTTC,CASSLGDSANYGYTF
TRBJ1-1,-,TRBV6-5,few,TGTGCCAGCAGTTGGTCACAGGGGAACACTGAAGCTTTCTTT,CASSWSQGNTEAFF
TRBJ2-2,TRBD1,TRBV28,once,TGTGCCAGCATCCGGGACAGGGGTATCGGGGAGCTGTTTTTT,CASIRDRGIGELFF
TRBJ2-3,-,TRBV2,-,TGTGCCAGCACCGAGACAGCGATACTCACAGATACGCAGTATTTT,CASTETAILTDTQYF
TRBJ1-6,TRBD1,TRBV6-4,-,TGTGCCAGCAGAGCCGGGACAGGGAACTCACCCCTCCACTTT,CASRAGTGNSPLHF
TRBJ1-6,TRBD1,TRBV6-1,-,TGTGCCAGCAGTGAAGGGACAGGGAGTCCACCCCTCCACTTT,CASSEGTGSPPLHF
TRBJ2-5,-,TRBV14,-,TGTGCCAGCTCCCCCGGGAGCTTTAGGACCCCACGGGAGACCCAGTACTTC,CASSPGSFRTPRETQYF
TRBJ1-6,-,TRBV2,-,TGTGCCAGCAGTGAGGGCCACTCCTATAATTCACCCCTCCACTTT,CASSEGHSYNSPLHF
TRBJ2-2,-,TRBV29-1,-,TGCAGCGTTGAGTGGCAGGCGAACACCGGGGAGCTGTTTTTT,CSVEWQANTGELFF
TRBJ2-5,-,TRBV5-8,-,TGTGCCAGCAGCGGTGGGGCTGGGGCCCAAGGAGAGACCCAGTACTTC,CASSGGAGAQGETQYF
TRBJ2-3,-,TRBV11-3,-,TGTGCCAGCAGCTCAGGCCCAACAGATACGCAGTATTTT,CASSSGPTDTQYF